This TCR beta chain appears in the sequencing data of a study of blood T cell repertoires in COVID-19. Overall study context: COVID-19 samples collected from the United States, Italy and Spain covered acute and convalescent phases. PBMCs, B-cell-depleted T cells, or T cells provided the cDNA or gDNA that made up the material.

Original processing notes: Reference gene primer amplification gave estimated nucleated cell counts. The repertoire was sequenced with immunoSEQ multiplex PCR; TCRdb's copy has only in-frame clones and lacks some. Clone size and the V and J calls come from that table; the DNA yielded D and trimming. The sample lists just under 150,000 clones; approximately 90% were seen once. The CDR3 contains 15 residues. Germline CDR1 reads SGHTA; CDR2 reads FQGNSA. Trimming removed 2 bases from V and 4 bases from J, with 15 bases in between. The sequenced sample was peripheral blood. This chain links TRBV7-2 with TRBJ2-7; tentative D call: TRBD2 (5 bases). This sequence was found in a woman in her 50s with active or convalescent COVID-19. This chain's CDR3 is CASSLYSADLYEQYF. Written as DNA, the CDR3 is TGTGCCAGCAGCTTATATTCGGCGGACTTATACGAGCAGTACTTC.